What follows are 29 T cell receptor beta chains derived from one specimen sequenced in a study of CD8 T cells in ankylosing spondylitis. Study-level results: The study identified a TCR beta motif of several highly homologous variants that appeared characteristic of ankylosing spondylitis blood.

TCRdb re-derived calls from the 5' RACE reads in MiXCR, one entry per CDR3 protein. The sample holds around 140,000 distinct CDR3 sequences, 15% to 20% seen once. What these receptors recognize is not known. Specimen: blood, either unsorted or a sorted T cell fraction (not recorded which). Receptors originate from a male donor with ankylosing spondylitis.

This clonotype was observed a handful of times. The V and J genes are TRBV30 and TRBJ2-1; D might be TRBD2 (5 bases). Germline V lookup: CDR1 GTSNPN, CDR2 SVGIG (reference sequence). Trimming removed 1 base at V and 6 bases at J, with 13 bases between. This CDR3 comprises 14 residues. The CDR3 bases are TGTGCCTGGAGTGCGACTGGACTCGTCAATGAGCAGTTCTTC. Translated, it gives CAWSATGLVNEQFF.

The chain employs TRBV7-9 and TRBJ1-5; TRBD1 is a possible D gene (6 bases). CDR3 size: 15 residues. CDR1 and CDR2 (germline): SEHNR, FQNEAQ (reference sequence). Trimming took 1 base from V and 9 from J, leaving 16 bases between them. In nucleotides, the CDR3 is TGTGCCAGCAGCTTAGGGGGGGCCTACGGGCTGCCCCAGCATTTT. It translates to CASSLGGAYGLPQHF.

The chain joins TRBV25-1 to TRBJ2-1; D is ambiguous. The V gene's germline CDR1 is MGHDK and CDR2 SYGVNS. V dropped 7 bases and J dropped 1 base, with 8 bases sitting between them. The CDR3 is made up of 13 amino acids. In DNA, the CDR3 is TGTGCCAGCAAGGCATCGTCCTACAATGAGCAGTTCTTC. Its protein product is CASKASSYNEQFF.

This clonotype has just a few counts. The chain couples TRBV6-5 to TRBJ1-6; D is unresolved. This CDR3 region has 12 residues. Germline V gives CDR1 MNHEY, CDR2 SVGAGI. Trimming took 0 bases from V and 9 from J, leaving 3 bases between them. The CDR3 DNA sequence: TGTGCCAGCAGTTACTCGAGTTCACCCCTCCACTTT. Its translation is CASSYSSSPLHF.

This sequence joins TRBV19 and TRBJ2-3, with TRBD2 matching 9 bases. The CDR3 runs 16 residues. The V and J ends lost 10 bases and 5 bases, in that order; junction bases with no gene match: 16. From germline, CDR1 is LNHDA and CDR2 SQIVND (reference sequence). The chain's CDR3 is CATLLSTAGGVDTQYF. CDR3 sequence (DNA): TGTGCCACTCTCCTGTCAACAGCGGGAGGCGTAGATACGCAGTATTTT.

This clonotype was observed a few times. This chain uses TRBV14 with TRBJ2-1; D gene ambiguous. CDR3 length: 12 residues. The ends were cut back, 2 bases at V and 10 bases at J, with 9 bases in the middle. Germline V gives CDR1 SGHDN, CDR2 FVKESK. The chain's CDR3 is CASSQPYSEQFF. The CDR3, as DNA: TGTGCCAGCAGCCAACCCTATTCGGAGCAGTTCTTC.

This chain connects TRBV4-1 to TRBJ1-1; no definite D call. Germline CDR1 is MGHRA and CDR2 is YSYEKL. CDR3 length: 13 amino acids. Trimming shortened V by 0 bases and J by 7 bases, and 9 bases separated the two germline ends. The DNA for the CDR3 is TGCGCCAGCAGCCAAGAGGTCTCGGGTGAAGCTTTCTTT. Amino acids: CASSQEVSGEAFF.

The rearrangement links TRBV27 to TRBJ2-1, with 9 bases lining up with TRBD2. Unmatched junction bases numbered 7, after V lost 6 bases and J lost 4 bases. CDR3 length: 15 amino acids. Germline V lookup: CDR1 MNHEY, CDR2 SMNVEV (reference sequence). As DNA, the CDR3 is TGTGCCAGCAGAGCCTTAGCGGGAGCTTACAATGAGCAGTTCTTC. It translates to CASRALAGAYNEQFF.

This clonotype was counted a few times. The chain couples TRBV6-2 or TRBV6-3 to TRBJ2-7; D is ambiguous. V shed 0 bases and J shed 3 bases, with 9 bases lying between them. Germline V gene lookup returns CDR1 MNHEY and CDR2 SVGEGT. The CDR3 covers 14 residues. The CDR3 sequence is CASSYSNTLYEQYF. The CDR3 bases are TGTGCCAGCAGTTACTCCAACACCCTCTACGAGCAGTACTTC.

This clonotype was recorded a few times. V usage is TRBV18 and J usage is TRBJ1-2; D uncertain. V was clipped by 0 bases and J by 5 bases, with 4 bases between them. This CDR3 contains 12 residues. Germline loops: CDR1 KGHSH, CDR2 LQKENI. The DNA of the CDR3 is TGTGCCAGCTCACCACCAGCATATGGCTACACCTTC. It yields the protein CASSPPAYGYTF.

The chain couples TRBV9 to TRBJ2-5; 7 bases align to TRBD1. The V segment lost 4 bases and the J segment 3 bases; nucleotides outside the gene matches: 6. Looked up from germline, CDR1 is SGDLS and CDR2 is YYNGEE. This CDR3 is built from 14 residues. CDR3 protein: CASSTTTGEETQYF. The DNA of the CDR3 is TGTGCCAGCAGCACCACTACAGGGGAAGAGACCCAGTACTTC.

The V and J genes are TRBV20-1 and TRBJ2-3, with 7 bases aligning to TRBD1. This CDR3 region has 16 residues. The V and J ends lost 4 bases and 0 bases, in that order; junction bases with no gene match: 10. Per the germline V gene, CDR1 is DFQATT and CDR2 is SNEGSKA (reference sequence). The CDR3 region is CSATPWDSTSTDTQYF. DNA for the CDR3: TGCAGTGCTACACCGTGGGACAGTACTAGCACAGATACGCAGTATTTT.

This clonotype has a handful of counts. The V call is TRBV12-5, the J call TRBJ1-5; D call uncertain. CDR3 size: 14 residues. CDR1 is LGHNT, CDR2 FRNRAP, per germline. V was trimmed by 1 base and J by 2 bases, leaving 6 bases between them. CDR3 nucleotides: TGTGCTAGTGGTTTGGGGAGAGGCAATCAGCCCCAGCATTTT. Protein: CASGLGRGNQPQHF.

This clonotype came up a few times. The chain is built from TRBV4-1 and TRBJ2-5; unclear D gene. There are 13 residues in the CDR3. V lost 5 bases and J lost 5, with 12 bases in between. Germline V gene lookup returns CDR1 MGHRA and CDR2 YSYEKL. CDR3 DNA sequence: TGCGCCAGCAGCGAAGTAGTTGAGGAGACCCAGTACTTC. Its translation is CASSEVVEETQYF.

This clonotype came up a few times. The chain uses TRBV4-1 and TRBJ1-3, with D possibly matching TRBD1 (5 bases). The CDR3 contains 15 residues. The V and J ends lost 1 base and 4 bases respectively, with 11 bases between them. CDR1 is MGHRA and CDR2 is YSYEKL in the germline V gene. The CDR3 here is CASSQVITGGNTIYF. As DNA, the CDR3 is TGCGCCAGCAGCCAAGTCATCACAGGAGGAAACACCATATATTTT.

Only a few counts were recorded for this clonotype. CDR3 sequence: CASSSGTDNYGYTF. CDR3 nucleotides: TGTGCCAGCAGTTCCGGGACGGATAACTATGGCTACACCTTC. V is TRBV27 and J is TRBJ1-2; tentatively, D is TRBD1 (5 bases). V shed 4 bases and J shed 1 base, with 10 bases lying between them. The CDR3 runs 14 residues. In germline, CDR1 is MNHEY, CDR2 SMNVEV (reference sequence).

This clonotype was recorded a few times. This chain links TRBV12-3 or TRBV12-4 with TRBJ2-3; D gene unclear. The CDR3 totals 13 residues. The ends were cut back, 6 bases at V and 4 bases at J, with 11 bases in the middle. This chain's CDR3 is CASSSLGADTQYF. For the CDR3, the DNA is TGTGCCAGCAGCTCCCTCGGAGCAGATACGCAGTATTTT.

J is TRBJ2-7 and V is TRBV21-1; the table's D call, TRBD1, has no DNA check behind it. TRBV21-1 is a listed pseudogene. CDR3 length: 16 residues. DNA for the CDR3: TGTGCCAGCAGCAAAGCCCGGGGACTGGGTCGATTCGAGGCGTACTTC. This encodes CASSKARGLGRFEAYF.

This rearrangement joins TRBV28 to TRBJ1-5; D unresolved. Germline V lookup: CDR1 MDHEN, CDR2 SYDVKM. Trimming took 1 base from V and 7 from J, leaving 11 bases between them. The CDR3 is 14 residues long. For the CDR3, the DNA is TGTGCCAGCAGTTTATTAGGAAGAAAGCAGCCCCAGCATTTT. Translated: CASSLLGRKQPQHF.

This clonotype was counted many times. The rearrangement uses TRBV29-1 and TRBJ2-7; D is ambiguous. V lost 0 bases to trimming and J lost 0 bases, with 9 bases between them. CDR3 length equals 14 residues. Germline CDR1 SQVTM, CDR2 ANQGSEA. The CDR3 loop is CSVEEDGSSYEQYF. The CDR3 bases are TGCAGCGTTGAAGAGGACGGAAGCTCCTACGAGCAGTACTTC.

Concerning this clonotype: The junction and the germline gene differ at one end; a read error may be behind it. The rearrangement joins TRBV11-3 to TRBJ2-1; D not resolved. CDR1 is SGHNT and CDR2 is YENEEA in the germline V gene. The CDR3 has 13 residues. CDR3 loop: CASSPRTEWVAVF. The CDR3 DNA is TGTGCCAGCAGCCCGCGGACGGAGTGGGTTGCGGTCTTC.

This chain uses TRBV20-1 with TRBJ1-5, with D maybe TRBD1 (5 bases). The CDR3 extends over 15 amino acids. With 1 base removed from V and 1 base from J, the gap between germline ends came to 11 bases. Per germline, CDR1 DFQATT and CDR2 SNEGSKA (reference sequence). CDR3 nucleotide sequence: TGCAGTGCTAGAGGATGGGACGGAAGCAATCAGCCCCAGCATTTT. It translates to CSARGWDGSNQPQHF.

This clonotype was found a few times. Here the CDR3 DNA reads TGTGCCAGCAGCTTAGGGTCAGGGCATTACGAGCAGTACTTC. Its translation is CASSLGSGHYEQYF. The V call is TRBV7-8, the J call TRBJ2-7; the D gene is possibly TRBD1 (5 bases). V lost 1 base to trimming and J lost 4 bases, with 11 bases between them. Germline V gene data show CDR1 as SGHVS and CDR2 as FQNEAQ. This CDR3 spans 14 amino acids.

V usage is TRBV4-1 and J usage is TRBJ2-2; a weak D match, TRBD2 (6 bases). The germline V gene encodes CDR1 MGHRA and CDR2 YSYEKL. The V end was cut by 4 bases, the J end by 6 bases, with 12 bases between. The CDR3 is made up of 14 amino acids. This CDR3 reads CASSRGRGSGELFF. The CDR3, as DNA: TGCGCCAGCAGCCGGGGCCGGGGGTCCGGGGAGCTGTTTTTT.

V is TRBV6-5 and J is TRBJ2-7, with TRBD2 as a possible D gene (6 bases). V was cut by 8 bases and J by 5 bases, with 13 bases left in between. Germline CDR1 is MNHEY and CDR2 is SVGAGI. The CDR3 has 12 residues. The chain's CDR3 is CASLSGVHEQYF. The CDR3 nucleotides read TGTGCCAGCTTGTCGGGAGTACACGAGCAGTACTTC.

J is TRBJ2-3 and V is TRBV7-9; possibly TRBD2 for D (6 bases). Germline V gene lookup returns CDR1 SEHNR and CDR2 FQNEAQ (reference sequence). The CDR3 has 15 amino acids. V was shortened by 0 bases and J by 5 bases, with 12 bases between the two germline ends. The CDR3, as DNA: TGTGCCAGCAGCTTAGCCGGGGGAGCTGAAGATACGCAGTATTTT. Protein: CASSLAGGAEDTQYF. The full variable domain, completed using reference TRBV7-9 and TRBJ2-3, is DTGVSQNPRHKITKRGQNVTFRCDPISEHNRLYWYRQTLGQGPEFLTYFQNEAQLEKSRLLSDRFSAERPKGSFSTLEIQRTEQGDSAMYLCASSLAGGAEDTQYFGPGTRLTVL.

V is TRBV7-9 and J is TRBJ2-5; perhaps TRBD1 as D (7 bases). The V gene lost 7 bases and the J gene lost 4 bases, with 13 bases spanning the gap. This CDR3 contains 13 residues. Germline V gene lookup returns CDR1 SEHNR and CDR2 FQNEAQ (reference sequence). In nucleotides, the CDR3 is TGTGCCAGCACCTCAGGGGGGCCAGAGACCCAGTACTTC. Its protein is CASTSGGPETQYF.

The gene calls are TRBV4-2 and TRBJ1-2; 7 nucleotides match TRBD1. This CDR3 has 16 residues. After removal of 2 bases from V and 3 bases from J, the junction contained 9 bases not matched to a gene. The germline V gene has CDR1 LGHNA and CDR2 YNFKEQ. The chain's CDR3 is CASSQRATGADYGYTF. CDR3 coding DNA: TGTGCCAGCAGCCAAAGGGCCACAGGGGCAGACTATGGCTACACCTTC.

This chain connects TRBV14 to TRBJ2-1, with 10 bases lining up with TRBD2. This CDR3 contains 16 residues. V lost 4 bases, J lost 4 bases, and 7 bases stayed unmatched. Germline CDR1 reads SGHDN; CDR2 reads FVKESK. The DNA for the CDR3 is TGTGCCAGCAGCCCTATCATAGCGGGGGGTTACAATGAGCAGTTCTTC. Translated: CASSPIIAGGYNEQFF.